The 25 T cell receptor beta chains in this list originate from one sample, sequenced in a study of T-cell reconstitution after alpha-beta-depleted transplantation in children. The library targeted TCRbeta and was prepared with unique molecular identifiers. TCRdb recomputed calls from the PCR reads with MiXCR, one row per CDR3 protein. The top ten clones hold 13% to 15% of a sample with about 580,000 distinct CDR3 sequences, approximately 22% of them seen once. The specimen comprised PBMCs, mostly from graft donor cells, sampled 360 days after TCRalphabeta/CD19-depleted stem cell transplant. These receptors originate from a boy under three years old who had a stem cell transplant for acute myeloid leukemia, so the T cells may come from the graft donor.

V and J are TRBV20-1 and TRBJ2-7, with no clear D. CDR3 length equals 14 residues. Trimming shortened V by 5 bases and J by 0 bases, and 14 bases separated the two germline ends. Germline V gene data show CDR1 as DFQATT and CDR2 as SNEGSKA (reference sequence). The CDR3 region is CSAARLLSSYEQYF. The DNA of the CDR3 is TGCAGTGCTGCGCGTCTCCTGAGCTCCTACGAGCAGTACTTC.

This clonotype has just a few counts. CDR3 nucleotides: TGCAGTGCTGGCCGACAGGGTTCGAACACTGAAGCTTTCTTT. Translated: CSAGRQGSNTEAFF. The rearrangement joins TRBV20-1 to TRBJ1-1; 7 nucleotides line up with TRBD1. In germline, CDR1 is DFQATT, CDR2 SNEGSKA (reference sequence). The CDR3 length is 14 residues. The J segment lost 1 base and the V segment lost 5 bases, leaving 7 bases of the junction unmatched.

The chain is built from TRBV11-1 and TRBJ2-1; TRBD1 matches at 7 bases. Germline lookup yields CDR1 SGHAT and CDR2 FQDESV (reference sequence). The trim removed 5 bases at V and 0 bases at J, leaving 10 bases unmatched. This CDR3 region has 17 residues. The CDR3 protein is CASSPTTGSYSYNEQFF. CDR3 nucleotide sequence: TGTGCCAGCAGCCCCACGACAGGGTCCTACTCCTACAATGAGCAGTTCTTC.

At least ten counts were recorded for this clonotype. The V gene is TRBV4-3, the J gene TRBJ2-2; TRBD2 is a possible D gene (6 bases). This CDR3 is 14 amino acids long. The V end lost 6 bases, the J end lost 2 bases, and 10 bases lay between the germline ends. CDR1 and CDR2 (germline): LGHNA, YSLEER. As DNA, the CDR3 is TGCGCCAGCAGGCTTAGCGGTAACACCGGGGAGCTGTTTTTT. Its translation: CASRLSGNTGELFF.

The rearrangement joins TRBV7-9 to TRBJ2-3, with D tentatively TRBD2 (5 bases). V lost 3 bases and J 1 base, leaving 14 bases between the germline ends. Germline loops: CDR1 SEHNR, CDR2 FQNEAQ (reference sequence). The CDR3 runs 16 residues. The CDR3 DNA reads TGTGCCAGCAGCTTGACTCCGGGAATTCGCACAGATACGCAGTATTTT. It codes for CASSLTPGIRTDTQYF.

This clonotype was recorded many times. The chain is built from TRBV12-3 or TRBV12-4 and TRBJ1-2; TRBD1 might be the D (5 bases). V was pared by 5 bases and J by 7 bases, with 17 bases between. The CDR3 runs to 14 residues. The DNA for the CDR3 is TGTGCCAGCAGTCCTCCTCCAGGGACCGGTGGCTACACCTTC. This sequence encodes CASSPPPGTGGYTF.

The chain couples TRBV12-3 or TRBV12-4 to TRBJ2-1, with a tentative D call TRBD1 (6 bases). The CDR3 is 16 residues long. Trimming shortened V by 6 bases and J by 4 bases, and 19 bases separated the two germline ends. The DNA for the CDR3 is TGTGCCAGCAGCCCTTTACAGGGCAGGGCTTACAATGAGCAGTTCTTC. It codes for CASSPLQGRAYNEQFF.

CDR3 in DNA: TGTGCCAGCAGCTTTGACACGGCAACCTACGAGCAGTACTTC. Amino acid sequence: CASSFDTATYEQYF. This chain links TRBV7-2 with TRBJ2-7; D is ambiguous. CDR1 SGHTA and CDR2 FQGNSA come from the germline V gene. V was clipped by 3 bases and J by 2 bases, with 11 bases between them. The CDR3 is made up of 14 amino acids.

The sample holds a few counts of this clonotype. The chain is built from TRBV6-1 and TRBJ1-1, with 9 bases fitting TRBD1. Germline-derived CDR1 and CDR2 are MNHNS and SASEGT. V was clipped by 8 bases and J by 10 bases; unmatched bases: 14. CDR3 size: 14 residues. The CDR3 is CASSRMTGGGSAFF. The CDR3 DNA reads TGTGCCAGCTCCCGCATGACAGGGGGAGGCTCAGCTTTCTTT.

This clonotype was counted once. The genes are TRBV7-6 and TRBJ2-2, with D uncertain. This CDR3 spans 14 amino acids. Trimming cost V 6 bases and J 3 bases, with 11 bases left between them. Per the germline V gene, CDR1 is SGHVS and CDR2 is FNYEAQ. The CDR3 is CASRPTVYTGELFF. The CDR3 DNA sequence: TGTGCCAGCAGGCCGACTGTTTACACCGGGGAGCTGTTTTTT. The full variable domain, in which reference TRBV7-6 and TRBJ2-2 provide the parts outside the CDR3, is GAGVSQSPRYKVTKRGQDVALRCDPISGHVSLYWYRQALGQGPEFLTYFNYEAQQDKSGLPNDRFSAERPEGSISTLTIQRTEQRDSAMYRCASRPTVYTGELFFGEGSRLTVL.

This clonotype has at least ten counts. The chain is built from TRBV6-5 and TRBJ1-1; TRBD1 matches at 9 bases. The CDR3 covers 15 residues. Germline CDR1 reads MNHEY; CDR2 reads SVGAGI. Trimming cost V 2 bases and J 6 bases; bases outside gene matches: 7. This chain's CDR3 is CASSYAGTGKAEAFF. The CDR3 region has the DNA TGTGCCAGCAGTTACGCGGGGACAGGGAAGGCTGAAGCTTTCTTT.

This chain uses TRBV7-2 with TRBJ2-7, with TRBD2 matching over 12 bases. The CDR3 runs to 14 residues. The germline V gene encodes CDR1 SGHTA and CDR2 FQGNSA. V lost 4 bases, J lost 4 bases, and 2 bases stayed unmatched. The DNA of the CDR3 is TGTGCCAGCAGCTCGACTAGCGGGGGTTACGAGCAGTACTTC. Amino acid sequence: CASSSTSGGYEQYF. The full variable domain, completed using reference TRBV7-2 and TRBJ2-7, is GAGVSQSPSNKVTEKGKDVELRCDPISGHTALYWYRQSLGQGLEFLIYFQGNSAPDKSGLPSDRFSAERTGGSVSTLTIQRTQQEDSAVYLCASSSTSGGYEQYFGPGTRLTVT.

This clonotype was seen a handful of times. The CDR3: CASTPGKRVALHF. The CDR3 DNA reads TGTGCCAGCACCCCTGGAAAGAGGGTCGCCCTCCACTTT. V and J are TRBV12-3 or TRBV12-4 and TRBJ1-6; D not certain. Between the trimmed V and J ends, which lost 7 bases and 14 bases, there was a span of 18 bases. The CDR3 has 13 amino acids.

This clonotype was observed many times. V usage is TRBV28 and J usage is TRBJ2-3; 7 bases match TRBD1. This CDR3 spans 16 amino acids. Losses at the gene ends were 4 bases for V and 1 base for J; bases not matched to a gene: 8. The V gene's germline CDR1 is MDHEN and CDR2 SYDVKM. In nucleotides, the CDR3 is TGTGCCAGCAGTTACCTAACAGGGGTTGGCACAGATACGCAGTATTTT. This translates into CASSYLTGVGTDTQYF. Together with reference TRBV28 and TRBJ2-3, the CDR3 gives the full variable domain: DVKVTQSSRYLVKRTGEKVFLECVQDMDHENMFWYRQDPGLGLRLIYFSYDVKMKEKGDIPEGYSVSREKKERFSLILESASTNQTSMYLCASSYLTGVGTDTQYFGPGTRLTVL.

This chain joins TRBV5-1 and TRBJ2-6; possibly TRBD1 for D (5 bases). V lost 1 base to trimming and J lost 0 bases, with 14 bases between them. There are 18 residues in the CDR3. Looked up from germline, CDR1 is SGHRS and CDR2 is YFSETQ. The CDR3 sequence is CASSLHTGFFSGANVLTF. CDR3 nucleotides: TGCGCCAGCAGCTTGCACACAGGCTTTTTCTCTGGGGCCAACGTCCTGACTTTC.

V and J are TRBV20-1 and TRBJ2-1, with TRBD2 matching over 8 bases. With V trimmed by 4 bases and J by 4 bases, 9 bases remained unmatched. Per the germline V gene, CDR1 is DFQATT and CDR2 is SNEGSKA (reference sequence). There are 15 residues in the CDR3. The CDR3 reads CSANRRQRGYNEQFF. The CDR3 DNA reads TGCAGTGCTAACCGCCGCCAGCGGGGGTACAATGAGCAGTTCTTC.

Only a few counts were recorded for this clonotype. V and J are TRBV27 and TRBJ2-1; no clear D gene. The germline V gene encodes CDR1 MNHEY and CDR2 SMNVEV (reference sequence). Trimming took 4 bases from V and 1 from J, leaving 8 bases between them. The CDR3 has 14 amino acids. This CDR3 is CASSSLLSYNEQFF. DNA of the CDR3: TGTGCCAGCAGTTCGCTCCTTTCCTACAATGAGCAGTTCTTC.

The chain carries TRBV11-2 and TRBJ2-5; 8 nucleotides agree with TRBD2. V lost 3 bases, J lost 6 bases, and 18 bases stayed unmatched. CDR3 length: 18 residues. CDR1 SGHAT and CDR2 FQNNGV come from the germline V gene. This chain's CDR3 is CASSFNGHGGGLWKTQYF. CDR3 nucleotides: TGTGCCAGCAGCTTTAACGGCCACGGCGGGGGGCTTTGGAAGACCCAGTACTTC. Variable domain in full (rest from reference TRBV11-2 and TRBJ2-5): EAGVAQSPRYKIIEKRQSVAFWCNPISGHATLYWYQQILGQGPKLLIQFQNNGVVDDSQLPKDRFSAERLKGVDSTLKIQPAKLEDSAVYLCASSFNGHGGGLWKTQYFGPGTRLLVL.

The chain is built from TRBV6-5 and TRBJ1-5, with D perhaps matching TRBD1 (5 bases). This CDR3 has 18 amino acids. V lost 0 bases and J lost 1, with 16 bases in between. Germline V gives CDR1 MNHEY, CDR2 SVGAGI. The CDR3 sequence is CASSYSTGLGGSNQPQHF. Written as DNA, the CDR3 is TGTGCCAGCAGTTACTCCACGGGGCTTGGAGGAAGCAATCAGCCCCAGCATTTT.

This clonotype was seen ten or more times. The rearrangement links TRBV19 to TRBJ1-1, with no clear D. The CDR3 covers 14 residues. Germline V lookup: CDR1 LNHDA, CDR2 SQIVND (reference sequence). The germline V and J ends were trimmed by 10 bases and 5 bases, with 20 bases remaining between them. CDR3 coding DNA: TGTGCCACCCGAGTTTCGGGAGTTGGGACTGAAGCTTTCTTT. It translates to CATRVSGVGTEAFF.

The table lists this clonotype with many counts. The chain combines TRBV27 with TRBJ1-2, with D uncertain. CDR1 MNHEY and CDR2 SMNVEV come from the germline V gene (reference sequence). This CDR3 contains 13 residues. Trimming stripped 5 bases from V and 0 bases from J, with 7 bases between. The CDR3 protein is CASSRSTNYGYTF. The DNA of the CDR3 is TGTGCCAGCAGTCGATCGACTAACTATGGCTACACCTTC.

This clonotype was detected ten times or more. The chain has TRBV29-1 and TRBJ2-1; D is tentatively TRBD1 or TRBD2 (5 bases each). The CDR3 has 16 amino acids. In germline, CDR1 is SQVTM, CDR2 ANQGSEA. Trimming took 1 base from V and 7 from J, leaving 20 bases between them. The CDR3 sequence is CSVEVFGTVSGNEQFF. The CDR3 nucleotides are TGCAGCGTTGAAGTATTCGGGACGGTTAGTGGGAATGAGCAGTTCTTC.

This clonotype was detected ten times or more. The V call is TRBV28, the J call TRBJ2-5; D may correspond to TRBD1 or TRBD2 (5 bases each). Germline values: CDR1 MDHEN, CDR2 SYDVKM. The CDR3 totals 15 residues. Trimming shortened V by 5 bases and J by 2 bases, and 15 bases separated the two germline ends. The CDR3, as DNA: TGTGCCAGCAGTCTCCCAAGGGGCGGGCAAGAGACCCAGTACTTC. Its translation: CASSLPRGGQETQYF.

Ten or more counts support this clonotype. This chain uses TRBV7-9 with TRBJ1-1; unclear D gene. Germline V gene data show CDR1 as SEHNR and CDR2 as FQNEAQ (reference sequence). With 3 bases removed from V and 1 base from J, the gap between germline ends came to 6 bases. There are 13 residues in the CDR3. CDR3 DNA: TGTGCCAGCAGCTTTTTCGAGAACACTGAAGCTTTCTTT. Translated, it gives CASSFFENTEAFF.

V usage is TRBV30 and J usage is TRBJ2-1, with D hard to call. This CDR3 has 13 residues. Trimming cost V 2 bases and J 3 bases, with 8 bases left between them. Per germline, CDR1 GTSNPN and CDR2 SVGIG (reference sequence). CDR3 amino acids: CAWSWLDYNEQFF. As DNA, the CDR3 is TGTGCCTGGAGTTGGTTAGACTACAATGAGCAGTTCTTC. Full variable domain (rest looked up from reference TRBV30 and TRBJ2-1): SQTIHQWPATLVQPVGSPLSLECTVEGTSNPNLYWYRQAAGRGLQLLFYSVGIGQISSEVPQNLSASRPQDRQFILSSKKLLLSDSGFYLCAWSWLDYNEQFFGPGTRLTVL.